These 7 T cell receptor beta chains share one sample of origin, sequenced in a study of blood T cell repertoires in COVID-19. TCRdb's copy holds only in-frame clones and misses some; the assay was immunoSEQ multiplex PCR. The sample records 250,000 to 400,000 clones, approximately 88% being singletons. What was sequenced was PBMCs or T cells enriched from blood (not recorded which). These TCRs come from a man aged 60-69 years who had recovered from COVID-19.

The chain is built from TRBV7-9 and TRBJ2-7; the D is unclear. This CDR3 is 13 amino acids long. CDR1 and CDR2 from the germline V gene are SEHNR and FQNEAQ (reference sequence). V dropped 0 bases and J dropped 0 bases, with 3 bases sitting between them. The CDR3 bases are TGTGCCAGCAGCTTAGCTAGCTCCTACGAGCAGTACTTC. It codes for CASSLASSYEQYF.

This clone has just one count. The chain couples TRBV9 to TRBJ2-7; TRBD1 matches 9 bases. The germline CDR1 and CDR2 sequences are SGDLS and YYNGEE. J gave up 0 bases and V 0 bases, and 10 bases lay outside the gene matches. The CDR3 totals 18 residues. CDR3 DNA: TGTGCCAGCAGCGTAGAACCCACAGGGGGCGTTAGCTCCTACGAGCAGTACTTC. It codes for CASSVEPTGGVSSYEQYF.

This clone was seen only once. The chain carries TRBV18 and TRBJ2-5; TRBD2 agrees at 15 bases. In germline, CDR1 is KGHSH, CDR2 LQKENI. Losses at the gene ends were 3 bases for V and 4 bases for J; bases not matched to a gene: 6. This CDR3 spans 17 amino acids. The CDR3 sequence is CASSPPGLAGGAETQYF. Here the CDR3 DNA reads TGTGCCAGCTCACCTCCCGGACTAGCGGGAGGGGCAGAGACCCAGTACTTC.

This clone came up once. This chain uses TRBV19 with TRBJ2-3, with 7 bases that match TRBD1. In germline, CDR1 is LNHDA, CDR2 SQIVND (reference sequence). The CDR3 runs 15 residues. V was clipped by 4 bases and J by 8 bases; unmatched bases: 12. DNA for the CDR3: TGTGCCAGTAGTACAAAACAGGCGCCAGGGGGTACGCAGTATTTT. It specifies CASSTKQAPGGTQYF.

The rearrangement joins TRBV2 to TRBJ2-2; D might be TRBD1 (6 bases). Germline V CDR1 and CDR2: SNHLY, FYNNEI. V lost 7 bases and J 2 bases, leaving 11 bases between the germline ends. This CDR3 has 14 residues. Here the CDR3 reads CASKRDTNTGELFF. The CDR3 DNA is TGTGCCAGCAAGAGGGACACCAACACCGGGGAGCTGTTTTTT.

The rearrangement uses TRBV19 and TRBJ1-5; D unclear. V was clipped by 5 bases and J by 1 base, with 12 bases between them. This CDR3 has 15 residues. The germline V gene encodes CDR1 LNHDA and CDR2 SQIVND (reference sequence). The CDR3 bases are TGTGCCAGTAGTTCCTATGAGGGAAGCAATCAGCCCCAGCATTTT. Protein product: CASSSYEGSNQPQHF.

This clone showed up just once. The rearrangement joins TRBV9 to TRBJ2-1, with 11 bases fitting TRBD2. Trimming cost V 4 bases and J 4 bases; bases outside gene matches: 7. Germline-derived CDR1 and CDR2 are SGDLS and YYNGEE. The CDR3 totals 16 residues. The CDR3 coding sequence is TGTGCCAGCAGCATTTCCGGGACTAGCGGATACAATGAGCAGTTCTTC. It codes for CASSISGTSGYNEQFF.